The T cell receptor (beta chain) described here comes from a study of cytomegalovirus exposure and HLA in healthy donors. Findings and limits, study-wide: In a later analysis, V- and J-gene trimming of beta chains associated with a DCLRE1C missense variant, replicated independently.

Trimming removed 4 bases at V and 0 bases at J, with 19 bases between. CDR3 length equals 18 residues. The germline gives CDR1 MGHRA, CDR2 YSYEKL. On this clone: What it binds is unknown.

The primer mix had 60 Vbeta and 13 Jbeta primers. Generated by immunoSEQ multiplex PCR, the TCRdb table keeps only in-frame clones and is missing some. The repertoire holds about 220,000 clones, with 76% as singletons. This chain uses TRBV4-1 with TRBJ1-3; D ambiguous. The TCR originated in a man younger than 30 in good health and CMV-seronegative. Material: PBMCs. The CDR3 DNA reads as TGCGCCAGCAGCCTAGAGACTTCGGTCCGAGACTCTGGAAACACCATATATTTT. This codes for CASSLETSVRDSGNTIYF.